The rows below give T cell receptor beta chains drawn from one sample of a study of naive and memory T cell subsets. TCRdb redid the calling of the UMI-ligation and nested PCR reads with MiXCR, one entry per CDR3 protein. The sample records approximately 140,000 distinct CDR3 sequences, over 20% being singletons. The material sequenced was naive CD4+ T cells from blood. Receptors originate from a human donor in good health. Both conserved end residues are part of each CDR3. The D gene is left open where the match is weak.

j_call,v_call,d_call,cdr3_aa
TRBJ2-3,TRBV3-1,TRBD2,CASNLAGVPDTQYF
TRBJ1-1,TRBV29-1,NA,CSVGGQLMNTEAFF
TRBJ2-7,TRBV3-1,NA,CASSQEEVGSGYEQYF
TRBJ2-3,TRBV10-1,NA,CATGGVKSTDTQYF
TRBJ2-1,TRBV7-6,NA,CASSSRGQGAYNEQFF
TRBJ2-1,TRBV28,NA,CASSSEGRDWFF
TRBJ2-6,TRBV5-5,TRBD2,CASSLLVFPELAATHVLTF
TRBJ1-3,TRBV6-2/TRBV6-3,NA,CASREDYSGNTIYF
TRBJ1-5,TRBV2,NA,CASSEGRFGNQPQHF
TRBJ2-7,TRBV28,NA,CASRGYSEQYF
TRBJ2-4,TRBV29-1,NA,CSVEGLLGHGPLAKNIQYF
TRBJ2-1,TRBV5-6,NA,CASSPPGVKNEQFF
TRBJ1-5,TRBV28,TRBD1,CTSSFLTGKRNQPQHF
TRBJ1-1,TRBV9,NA,CASSADLRTTEAFF
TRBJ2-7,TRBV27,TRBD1,CASSPGTGGGYYEQYF
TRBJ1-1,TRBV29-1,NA,CSVEVRDRTEAFF
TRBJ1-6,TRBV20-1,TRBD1,CSATGTENSPLHF
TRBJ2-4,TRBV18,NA,CASSWIKRDIQYF
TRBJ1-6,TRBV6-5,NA,CASSYVIRARGYNSPLHF
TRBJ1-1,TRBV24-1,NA,CATRDSNTEAFF
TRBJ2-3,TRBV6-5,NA,CAIQGHGADTQYF
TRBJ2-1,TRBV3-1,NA,CASSQDLGNEQFF
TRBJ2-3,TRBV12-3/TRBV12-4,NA,CASSTRRGTDTQYF
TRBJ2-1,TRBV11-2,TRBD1,CASIPLDRGLNEQFF
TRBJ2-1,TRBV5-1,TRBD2,CASSLVLAGNHNEQFF
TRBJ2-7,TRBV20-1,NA,CSARPGHPSSYEQYF
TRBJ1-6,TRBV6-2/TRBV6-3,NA,CASSYSSRGRDDSPLHF
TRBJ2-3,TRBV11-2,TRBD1,CASSLGDRPDTDTQYF
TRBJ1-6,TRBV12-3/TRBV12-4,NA,CASSLVGREISPLHF
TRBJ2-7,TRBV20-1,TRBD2,CSASGRAGEQYF
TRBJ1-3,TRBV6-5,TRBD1,CASTPGQGVRSGNTIYF
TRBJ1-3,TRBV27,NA,CASSLTGSSGNTIYF
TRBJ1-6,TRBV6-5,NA,CASSYSSVDRGNNSPLHF
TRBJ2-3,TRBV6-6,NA,CASSYSRGQDTDTQYF
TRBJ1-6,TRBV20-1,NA,CSARGHFSSYNSPLHF
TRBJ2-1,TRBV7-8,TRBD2,CASILAGGFFSEQFF
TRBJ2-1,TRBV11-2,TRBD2,CASRGTSGRVTYNEQFF